These 10 T cell receptor beta chains originate from one sample sequenced in a study of naive and memory T cell subsets. The beta constant-region primer was an equimolar mix of two oligonucleotides covering TRBC1 and TRBC2. The ligated cDNA underwent four PCR rounds using SP2 and nested alpha and beta constant-region primers. MiXCR, run by TCRdb on the UMI-ligation and nested PCR reads, gives a single entry per CDR3 protein. Found here are under 25,000 distinct CDR3 sequences, over 7% of them singletons; the top ten hold about 20%. The sequencing input was central memory CD8+ T cells from blood. The receptor set was obtained from a human donor in good health.

Ten or more counts support this clonotype. The chain recombines TRBV15 with TRBJ2-6, with 9 bases aligning to TRBD1. CDR1 is LNHNV, CDR2 YYDKDF, per germline (reference sequence). With 0 bases clipped from V and 4 bases from J, the junction kept 4 bases outside the gene matches. CDR3 length: 17 amino acids. The CDR3 loop reads CATSRDGQGRGANVLTF. The CDR3 nucleotides read TGTGCCACCAGCAGAGATGGACAGGGGAGAGGGGCCAACGTCCTGACTTTC. The full variable domain, in which reference TRBV15 and TRBJ2-6 provide the parts outside the CDR3, is DAMVIQNPRYQVTQFGKPVTLSCSQTLNHNVMYWYQQKSSQAPKLLFHYYDKDFNNEADTPDNFQSRRPNTSFCFLDIRSPGLGDTAMYLCATSRDGQGRGANVLTFGAGSRLTVL.

V gene TRBV13 combines with J gene TRBJ1-2; no clear D. The CDR3 extends over 16 amino acids. The V gene lost 5 bases and the J gene lost 1 base, with 17 bases spanning the gap. Germline lookup yields CDR1 PRHDT and CDR2 FYEKMQ (reference sequence). The CDR3, as DNA: TGTGCCAGCAGCATGTTCTGGTTGGGAGGTAACTATGGCTACACCTTC. Translating gives CASSMFWLGGNYGYTF. Filled out from reference TRBV13 and TRBJ1-2, the complete variable domain reads AAGVIQSPRHLIKEKRETATLKCYPIPRHDTVYWYQQGPGQDPQFLISFYEKMQSDKGSIPDRFSAQQFSDYHSELNMSSLELGDSALYFCASSMFWLGGNYGYTFGSGTRLTVV.

The V and J genes are TRBV19 and TRBJ1-5, with 8 bases identical to TRBD1. The CDR3 covers 13 residues. J lost 6 bases, V lost 6 bases, and 4 bases had no gene match. Germline loops: CDR1 LNHDA, CDR2 SQIVND (reference sequence). Here the CDR3 reads CASSDRGAQPQHF. CDR3 nucleotides: TGTGCCAGTAGCGACAGGGGAGCTCAGCCCCAGCATTTT.

This clonotype turned up a few times. This rearrangement joins TRBV27 to TRBJ2-7; a possible D gene is TRBD1 (8 bases). The CDR3 length is 16 residues. Trimming left V 7 bases short and J 4 bases short, with 23 bases between. In germline, CDR1 is MNHEY, CDR2 SMNVEV (reference sequence). DNA of the CDR3: TGTGCCAGCAACCCTACAGGGGGAGGGTTATCATACGAGCAGTACTTC. This translates into CASNPTGGGLSYEQYF.

In its sample, this clonotype was seen many times. The chain has TRBV7-8 and TRBJ2-1, with D possibly TRBD1 on 5 matching bases. Trimming left V 1 base short and J 6 bases short, with 10 bases between. Germline CDR1 is SGHVS and CDR2 is FQNEAQ. CDR3 length: 14 residues. The CDR3 DNA follows: TGTGCCAGCAGCTTAGGTGCAGGGCTCAATGAGCAGTTCTTC. This translates into CASSLGAGLNEQFF.

This clonotype was observed many times. The V call is TRBV28, the J call TRBJ2-1; 7 bases are shared with TRBD2. Per germline, CDR1 MDHEN and CDR2 SYDVKM. V lost 5 bases, J lost 0 bases, and 10 bases stayed unmatched. The CDR3 covers 17 residues. The DNA of the CDR3 is TGTGCCAGCAGTCTTGCCCCTAGCGGTAGCTCCTACAATGAGCAGTTCTTC. Protein: CASSLAPSGSSYNEQFF.

J is TRBJ2-6 and V is TRBV9, with D perhaps matching TRBD2 (6 bases). The CDR3 sequence is 18 residues long. V was pared by 0 bases and J by 0 bases, with 13 bases between. The germline gives CDR1 SGDLS, CDR2 YYNGEE. The CDR3 nucleotides read TGTGCCAGCAGCGTAGCCGCGGGGTTCCTCTCTGGGGCCAACGTCCTGACTTTC. Its translation is CASSVAAGFLSGANVLTF.

This chain uses TRBV9 with TRBJ2-3; TRBD2 is a possible D gene (6 bases). The ends were cut back, 0 bases at V and 4 bases at J, with 9 bases in the middle. The CDR3 has 14 amino acids. From germline, CDR1 is SGDLS and CDR2 YYNGEE. The CDR3 DNA reads as TGTGCCAGCAGCGTAGGTGGAGGGCCAGATACGCAGTATTTT. It is translated as CASSVGGGPDTQYF.

The chain joins TRBV29-1 to TRBJ1-2; D unresolved. Germline CDR1 is SQVTM and CDR2 is ANQGSEA. The germline V and J ends were trimmed by 2 bases and 1 base, with 5 bases remaining between them. This CDR3 region has 12 residues. This chain's CDR3 is CSVEQDNYGYTF. In nucleotides, the CDR3 is TGCAGCGTTGAACAGGATAACTATGGCTACACCTTC. The variable domain in full, completed from reference TRBV29-1 and TRBJ1-2, reads SAVISQKPSRDICQRGTSLTIQCQVDSQVTMMFWYRQQPGQSLTLIATANQGSEATYESGFVIDKFPISRPNLTFSTLTVSNMSPEDSSIYLCSVEQDNYGYTFGSGTRLTVV.

In this sample, this clonotype turned up once. Being one base from a much bigger clone, this may be a read error. The chain employs TRBV9 and TRBJ1-2, with 7 nucleotides matching TRBD1. The germline V gene encodes CDR1 SGDLS and CDR2 YYNGEE. Unmatched junction bases numbered 8, after V lost 9 bases and J lost 3 bases. This CDR3 contains 13 residues. The CDR3 region has the DNA TGTGCCAACACCCTAGGACAGGACTATGGCTACACCTTC. Translated, it gives CANTLGQDYGYTF.